This TCR beta chain was documented in a study of OX40 agonist ivuxolimab in advanced cancers. At the level of the study: The treatment was a fully human IgG2 OX40 agonist, ivuxolimab.

Profiling relied on immunoSEQ multiplex PCR, and the TCRdb table lists in-frame clones only, not all of them. The data show tens of thousands of clones, with 89% seen just once and about 20% held by the top ten. V shed 7 bases, J shed 8 bases, and the junction held 13 bases outside the gene matches. In germline, CDR1 is SNHLY, CDR2 FYNNEI. The CDR3 covers 15 residues. Sequencing used CD4+ or CD8+ T cells sorted from blood, obtained in a trial of the OX40 agonist ivuxolimab. V and J are TRBV2 and TRBJ1-4; 7 bases agree with TRBD1. This sequence originates from an adult with an advanced solid tumor such as melanoma, head and neck, liver or kidney cancer. The chain's CDR3 is CASNDPGGKGEKLFF. CDR3 DNA: TGTGCCAGCAACGACCCAGGGGGGAAGGGGGAAAAACTGTTTTTT.